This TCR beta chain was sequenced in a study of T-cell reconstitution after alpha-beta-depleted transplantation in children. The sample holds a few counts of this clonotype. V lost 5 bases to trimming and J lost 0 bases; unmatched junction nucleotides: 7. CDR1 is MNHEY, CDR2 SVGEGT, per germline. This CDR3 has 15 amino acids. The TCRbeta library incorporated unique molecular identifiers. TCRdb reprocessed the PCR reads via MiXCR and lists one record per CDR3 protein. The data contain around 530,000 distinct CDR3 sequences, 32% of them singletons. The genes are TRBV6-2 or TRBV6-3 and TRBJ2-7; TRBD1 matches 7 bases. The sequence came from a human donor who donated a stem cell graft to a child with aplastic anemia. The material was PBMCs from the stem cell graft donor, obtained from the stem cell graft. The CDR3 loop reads CASSRDSASSYEQYF. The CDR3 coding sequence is TGTGCCAGCAGTAGGGACAGTGCTTCCTCCTACGAGCAGTACTTC.